This T cell receptor beta chain was identified during a study of CD8+ T cells in alopecia areata. Study findings and constraints: Mice showed clearer TCR sharing than patients did, a gap that was possibly HLA-related. When scalp samples are sequenced, resident alphabeta T cells of normal skin are also captured.

Lesional scalp punch biopsies and peripheral blood were collected from alopecia areata patients. CDR1 and CDR2 from the germline V gene are MDHEN and SYDVKM. The trim removed 5 bases at V and 10 bases at J, leaving 10 bases unmatched. The CDR3 length is 13 residues. RNA, once extracted, was reverse transcribed into cDNA for use as the sequencing template. TCRdb's copy holds only in-frame clones and misses some; the assay was immunoSEQ multiplex PCR. The sample lists some 12,000 clones, around 60% occurring once. To note about this clone: What it binds is unknown.

Sequencing was performed on skin. The rearrangement links TRBV28 to TRBJ2-5; 7 bases line up with TRBD2. This clonotype originated in a human donor with alopecia areata. CDR3 DNA sequence: TGTGCCAGCAGTCCCCGACTAGCTGTTAGCCAGTACTTC. This translates into CASSPRLAVSQYF.